This T cell receptor beta chain is from a study of beta chain features in type 1 diabetes (dated 2018 in TCRdb). Describing the broader study: Patients and healthy donors did not differ in mean age, gender distribution, total cell number or subset yield. A total of some 100,000,000 sorted cells were examined across all samples, and a strong correlation was observed between cell number per subset and RNA yield. Regulatory and stem cell-like memory subsets were isolated from only 8 patients and roughly 8 healthy donors, whereas naive and central memory subsets came from all 30 or so donors. The study compared the TCRB repertoires of sorted circulating CD4+ T cell subsets in recently diagnosed type 1 diabetes patients with those in matched healthy donors.

The germline V gene (reference sequence) gives CDR1 as SEHNR and CDR2 as FQNEAQ. Its CDR3 holds 11 amino acids, cysteine through phenylalanine. Of the read, only the CDR3 DNA is kept; its 33 bases are in frame from base 1. V drops 10 bases and J drops 4 bases, leaving 9 bases in between. Overall study results and their limits: Because the HLA sub-analyses included only small numbers of individuals, any influence of HLA type on TCRB rearrangement was left unresolved. PCR may preferentially amplify shorter templates, but because patient and control samples were amplified and corrected together, any resulting skew would affect both groups equally. Fewer insertions and more nucleotide deletions at VDJ recombination sites were observed in patients with type 1 diabetes, implying thymic rearrangement abnormalities. Sequencing cDNA rather than genomic DNA could over-represent highly expressing activated cells, although activation and CD3 levels did not differ between groups. A moderate but significant shortening of TCRB CDR3 length was observed in type 1 diabetes patients in all four CD4+ subsets. Naive, central memory and regulatory TCRB repertoires appeared to be more similar among patients than among healthy donors.

Each donor gave one peripheral blood draw, averaging approximately 0.12 L, which was collected into heparinised tubes. A BD FACSAria II was used to sort naive, central memory, regulatory and stem cell-like memory CD4+ T cells with a panel that included CD45RO, CCR7, CD25, CD127, CD95 and CD27. Every sorted population had a purity above 95%. PBMCs were separated immediately by Lymphoprep density gradient centrifugation and were stained directly, without being cultured. So that batch effects would be minimized, each experiment stained and sorted samples in pairs, pairing one healthy donor with one patient. This clone was found a few times. Its antigen target is currently unknown. The input lacks base qualities; no much larger clone sits a single base away. The High Capacity cDNA Reverse Transcription Kit was used to reverse transcribe all of the isolated RNA, meaning that expressed TCRB transcripts were what got sequenced. Deep immunoSEQ sequencing was applied to naive, central memory and regulatory T cell samples, giving an average of about 3.4 million total reads per sample. Sorted cells were lysed in RLT buffer, and RNA was extracted using DNase-treated RNeasy Micro or Mini kits according to cell number. Each cell subset was processed on its own to prevent cross-contamination, while patient and healthy donor samples were processed together. TCRB sequences were amplified from cDNA with the immunoSEQ multiplex PCR, producing 87-bp fragments spanning the CDR3 region. Sequencing of the amplicons was done on the Illumina HiSeq platform. In the paper's pipeline: Synthetic template baselines were used to correct PCR bias computationally, reads within Hamming distance 2 were collapsed together, and singletons that could not be merged were discarded. Reads were aligned against IMGT so that V, D and J genes, CDR3 length and insertions or deletions at six rearrangement sites could be assigned. Within each subset, clonotype counts were normalized to sorted cell number, and only after that were true diversity and Gini coefficients computed with the tcR R package. Repertoire sharing was quantified using the overlap coefficient calculated on TCRB nucleotide sequences. As a proxy for the pre-selection repertoire, out-of-frame TCRB sequences from naive cells were analyzed. The table comes from immuneACCESS by way of TCRdb, which keeps in-frame sequences with V and J called. Part of the clones is missing from these tables; in studies checked, under half for an unresolved V gene and the rest for unknown reasons. From that table come the V and J calls and clone size; the DNA was used to work out D and trimming. The table for this sample lists approximately 340,000 clones; around 15% of them were counted only once. About 0.019% of the sample rests with the top ten.

This TCR came from a woman between 18 and 29 years old in good health. The chain is made from TRBV7-9 and TRBJ2-3; too little of a D gene remains to name it. Sequenced input: naive CD4+ T cells from blood. This specimen's cell subset or site label, interpreted: true naive CD4+ T cells. In nucleotide form, the sequence is TGTGCCACTGACCGGGCAGATACGCAGTATTTT. Its translation reads: CATDRADTQYF.